The text below deals with one TCR beta chain. In this sample, this clonotype turned up a few times. Its target antigen remains unknown. Base qualities were left out, and no much larger clone turns up one base away. In the ophthalmopathy patients, disease was moderately to severely active, with a Clinical Activity Score of 3 or more, a NOSPECS grade of 4 or more, and a duration of less than 3 months. Patients with uncontrolled infections, other autoimmune diseases, pregnancy or lactation were excluded. Diagnoses were based on clinical symptoms, serum thyroxine and TRAb, thyroid ultrasound and orbital computed tomography. PBMCs were isolated from about 9.1 ml of fresh peripheral blood by Ficoll-Paque density gradient centrifugation. Total RNA was extracted with Trizol reagent, and quality was checked on an Agilent 2100 Bioanalyzer. For CDR1 and CDR2, the germline V gene lists SGHTS and YDEGEE. V loses 4 bases of germline sequence and J loses 1 base, and the interval between the two ends is 15 bases. Including cysteine and phenylalanine, the CDR3 has 16 amino acids. The CDR3 DNA has 48 bases and is translated from base 1.

TCR beta CDR3 regions were amplified from RNA transcripts. The first round of RT-PCR for the TCR CDR3 was performed with the HTBI primer set and the Qiagen OneStep RT-PCR kit. Libraries were constructed in a second round of multiplex PCR, after which size selection and purification were performed. Sequencing of the libraries was done on an Illumina HiSeq2000 using paired-end 100 bp reads. The study's own analysis went as follows. Raw data were processed with SOAPnuke, discarding reads with adapters, uncalled bases, mean Phred below 15, or no exact constant-primer or identifier match. COPE v1.2.5 was used to merge the high-quality paired reads, and each unique nucleotide sequence was defined as a clonotype. MiTCR v1.1 was used to align the clonotypes against IMGT TRBV, TRBD and TRBJ reference segments. Only V-J combinations with frequency above 0.0001, covering 99% to 99.2% of repertoires, were analysed. A TCS score was defined as the ratio between F50 (clonal expansion) and ExV (chaos), using BLOSUM62-based TCRdist between CDR3 peptides within each V-J. Welch's t-statistics and random forest reduced some 510 V-J features to some 14, which were used in a naive Bayes classifier (R e1071). The public reads were quality trimmed at Q25 with fastp and then assembled into clones with MiXCR by TCRdb, keeping productive beta chains. Each CDR3 protein gets just one entry, which takes the most common genes and DNA from the rows behind it. The V and J calls shown here were made by TCRdb, not taken from the authors' results. In this sample the table shows about 260,000 distinct CDR3 sequences, 15% to 20% of which occur a single time. Less than 35% of the sample is in the top ten clones.

The data originate from a study of T cells in Graves' hyperthyroidism and ophthalmopathy (dated by TCRdb to between 2017 and 2020). At the level of the whole study: Peripheral blood samples were taken at initial diagnosis, before any treatment was given. The study also compared thyroid tissue and blood T-cell repertoires from more than five Graves' hyperthyroidism patients. To identify distinguishing TCR V-J signatures, a discovery cohort of 100 or so patients was used, comprising fewer than 45 with Graves' ophthalmopathy and 57 with stable Graves' hyperthyroidism. Prospective prediction of ophthalmopathy was tested in an independent validation cohort consisting of fewer than 20 hyperthyroidism patients and more than 15 patients who later progressed to ophthalmopathy. The roughly 91 discovery patients were randomly divided into training and test sets at a 7:3 ratio. Following sampling, methimazole starting at 30 mg daily was given to hyperthyroidism patients, and high-dose intravenous methylprednisolone was given to ophthalmopathy patients. TCR Vbeta CDR3 sequencing of 130 to 150 peripheral blood samples (43 ophthalmopathy, roughly 72 hyperthyroidism and some 17 progressor patients) is reported in the paper. Beyond this particular receptor, the publication reports: Sample size was not statistically predetermined, and investigators were not blinded to group allocation. In validation, the model predicted progression to ophthalmopathy a median of roughly 6.5 months before onset, with approximately 68% sensitivity and roughly 77% specificity. Ophthalmopathy was separated from stable hyperthyroidism by a 13 V-J signature model, with 87.88% sensitivity and just over 81% specificity obtained in cross-validation and 80%/75% obtained in testing. Most expanded thyroid clonotypes (frequency above 0.001) were also found in blood, which suggests that blood repertoires may mirror thyroid immune responses.

The sequencing input was blood. The V and J segments used are TRBV5-8 and TRBJ2-4; a tentative D call is TRBD2 (6 bases match). This receptor was taken from a woman aged 18 to 35 with Graves' ophthalmopathy. The DNA sequence reads TGTGCCAGCAGCATCAACCGGGACTTTGCCAAAAACATTCAGTACTTC. This gives the protein CASSINRDFAKNIQYF.